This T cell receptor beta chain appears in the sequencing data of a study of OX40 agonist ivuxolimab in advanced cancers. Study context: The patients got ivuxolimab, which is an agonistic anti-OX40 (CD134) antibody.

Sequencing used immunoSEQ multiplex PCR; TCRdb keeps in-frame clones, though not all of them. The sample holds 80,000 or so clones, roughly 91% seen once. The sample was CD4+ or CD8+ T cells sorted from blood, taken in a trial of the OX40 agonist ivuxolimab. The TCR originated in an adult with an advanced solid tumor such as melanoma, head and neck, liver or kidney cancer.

The CDR3 DNA reads as TGTGCCAGCAGCAGAAGACTTTGGGTCACAGATACGCAGTATTTT. It yields the protein CASSRRLWVTDTQYF. This chain joins TRBV9 and TRBJ2-3; D unresolved. This CDR3 has 15 residues. Germline-derived CDR1 and CDR2 are SGDLS and YYNGEE. V was clipped by 4 bases and J by 2 bases, with 14 bases between them.